This record covers a single T cell receptor beta chain. This record belongs to a study of T cell clones after liver transplantation. Measured with immunoSEQ multiplex PCR; TCRdb has only the in-frame clones, and not every one. The sample lists 40,000 to 65,000 clones, approximately 84% occurring once. Germline V lookup: CDR1 SGDLS, CDR2 YYNGEE. Trimming at V came to 0 bases and at J to 3 bases, leaving 4 bases not matched to a gene. This CDR3 is built from 17 residues. V gene TRBV9 combines with J gene TRBJ2-6, with 9 bases matching TRBD1. The source is a human donor who received a liver transplant. Sequencing was performed on CD4+ T cells from blood, taken before liver transplant. The CDR3: CASSVGTGVSGANVLTF. The CDR3 region has the DNA TGTGCCAGCAGCGTAGGGACAGGGGTCAGTGGGGCCAACGTCCTGACTTTC.